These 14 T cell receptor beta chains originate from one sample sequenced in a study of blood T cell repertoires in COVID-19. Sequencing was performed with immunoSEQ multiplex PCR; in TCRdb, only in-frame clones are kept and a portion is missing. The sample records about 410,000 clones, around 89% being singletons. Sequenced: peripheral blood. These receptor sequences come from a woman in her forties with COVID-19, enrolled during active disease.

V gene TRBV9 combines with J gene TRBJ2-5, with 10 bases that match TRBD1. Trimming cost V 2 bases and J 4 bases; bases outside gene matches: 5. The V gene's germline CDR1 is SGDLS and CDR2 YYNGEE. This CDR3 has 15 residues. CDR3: CASSVRTGGSETQYF. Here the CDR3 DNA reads TGTGCCAGCAGCGTCAGGACAGGGGGGTCAGAGACCCAGTACTTC.

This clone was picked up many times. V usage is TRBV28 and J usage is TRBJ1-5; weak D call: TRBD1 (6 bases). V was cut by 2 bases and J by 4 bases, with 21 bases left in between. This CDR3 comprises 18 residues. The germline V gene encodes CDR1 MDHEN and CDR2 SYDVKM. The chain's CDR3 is CASSLKGGYRLQNQPQHF. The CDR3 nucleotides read TGTGCCAGCAGTTTAAAAGGGGGTTACAGACTTCAAAATCAGCCCCAGCATTTT.

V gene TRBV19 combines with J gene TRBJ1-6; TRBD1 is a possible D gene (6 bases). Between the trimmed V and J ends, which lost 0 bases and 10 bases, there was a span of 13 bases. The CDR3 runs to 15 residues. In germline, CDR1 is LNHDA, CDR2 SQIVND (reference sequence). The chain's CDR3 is CASSIDQGMNSPLHF. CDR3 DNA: TGTGCCAGTAGTATAGATCAGGGGATGAACTCACCCCTCCACTTT.

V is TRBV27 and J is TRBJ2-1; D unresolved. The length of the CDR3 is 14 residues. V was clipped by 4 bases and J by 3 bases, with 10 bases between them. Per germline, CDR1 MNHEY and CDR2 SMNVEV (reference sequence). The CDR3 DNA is TGTGCCAGCAGTTGGGTTAGCAGCTACAATGAGCAGTTCTTC. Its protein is CASSWVSSYNEQFF.

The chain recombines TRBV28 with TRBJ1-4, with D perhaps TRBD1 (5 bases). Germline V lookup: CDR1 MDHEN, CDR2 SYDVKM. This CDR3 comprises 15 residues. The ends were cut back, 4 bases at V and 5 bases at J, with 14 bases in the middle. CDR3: CASSSLRQRNEKLFF. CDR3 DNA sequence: TGTGCCAGCAGTTCCCTAAGACAGCGCAATGAAAAACTGTTTTTT.

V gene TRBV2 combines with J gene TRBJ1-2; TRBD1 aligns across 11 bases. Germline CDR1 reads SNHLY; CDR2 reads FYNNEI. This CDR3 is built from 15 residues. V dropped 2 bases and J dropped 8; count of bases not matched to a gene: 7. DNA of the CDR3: TGTGCCAGCAGTGAACGCTGGACAGGGGGCGAAGGCTACACCTTC. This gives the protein CASSERWTGGEGYTF.

CDR3 DNA sequence: TGTGCCAGCAGCTCCAGCGGTAACACAGATACGCAGTATTTT. Its translation: CASSSSGNTDTQYF. This sequence joins TRBV4-2 and TRBJ2-3; possibly TRBD2 for D (5 bases). CDR1 LGHNA and CDR2 YNFKEQ come from the germline V gene. V lost 5 bases, J lost 2 bases, and 11 bases lay in between. CDR3 length equals 14 residues.

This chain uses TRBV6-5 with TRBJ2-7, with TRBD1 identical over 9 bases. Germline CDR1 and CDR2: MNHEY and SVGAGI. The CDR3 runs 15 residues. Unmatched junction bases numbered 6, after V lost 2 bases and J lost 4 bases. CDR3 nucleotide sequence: TGTGCCAGCAGTTACGTCGCGACAGGGGGTTACGAGCAGTACTTC. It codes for CASSYVATGGYEQYF.

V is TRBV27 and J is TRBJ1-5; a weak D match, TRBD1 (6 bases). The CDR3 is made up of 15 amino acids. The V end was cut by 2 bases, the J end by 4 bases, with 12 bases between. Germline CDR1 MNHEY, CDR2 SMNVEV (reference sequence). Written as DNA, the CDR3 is TGTGCCAGCAGTTTAACAGGGCGGAGGAATCAGCCCCAGCATTTT. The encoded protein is CASSLTGRRNQPQHF.

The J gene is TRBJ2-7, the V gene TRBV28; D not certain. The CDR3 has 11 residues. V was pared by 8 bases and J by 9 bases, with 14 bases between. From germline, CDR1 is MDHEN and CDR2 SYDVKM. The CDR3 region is CASEVATRQYF. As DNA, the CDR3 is TGTGCCAGCGAGGTAGCTACGAGGCAGTACTTC.

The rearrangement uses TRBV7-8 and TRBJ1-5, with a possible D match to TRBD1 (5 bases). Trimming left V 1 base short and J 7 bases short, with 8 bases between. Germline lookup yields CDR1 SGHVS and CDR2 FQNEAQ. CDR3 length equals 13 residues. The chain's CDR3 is CASSLVQGQPQHF. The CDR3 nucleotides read TGTGCCAGCAGCTTAGTTCAGGGACAGCCCCAGCATTTT.

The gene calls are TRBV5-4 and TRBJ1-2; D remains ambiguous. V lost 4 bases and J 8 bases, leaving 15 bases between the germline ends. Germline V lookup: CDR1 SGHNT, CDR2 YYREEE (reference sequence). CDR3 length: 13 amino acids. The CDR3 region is CASSTGTSLGYTF. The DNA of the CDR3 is TGTGCCAGCAGCACGGGAACCAGCTTAGGCTACACCTTC. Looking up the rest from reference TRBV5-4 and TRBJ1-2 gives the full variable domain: ETGVTQSPTHLIKTRGQQVTLRCSSQSGHNTVSWYQQALGQGPQFIFQYYREEENGRGNFPPRFSGLQFPNYSSELNVNALELDDSALYLCASSTGTSLGYTFGSGTRLTVV.

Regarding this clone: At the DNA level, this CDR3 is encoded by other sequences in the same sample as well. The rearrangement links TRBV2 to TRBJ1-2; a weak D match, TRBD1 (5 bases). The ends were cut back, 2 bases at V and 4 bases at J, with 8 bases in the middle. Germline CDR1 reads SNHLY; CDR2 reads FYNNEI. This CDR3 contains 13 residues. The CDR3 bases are TGTGCCAGCAGTGAATCGGGGGTCTATGGCTACACCTTC. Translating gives CASSESGVYGYTF.

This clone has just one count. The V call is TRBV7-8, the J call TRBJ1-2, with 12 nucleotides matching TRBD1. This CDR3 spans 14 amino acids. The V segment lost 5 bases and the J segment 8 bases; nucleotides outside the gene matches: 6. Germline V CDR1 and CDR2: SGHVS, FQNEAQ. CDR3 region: CASSQGDRGQGYTF. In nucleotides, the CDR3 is TGTGCCAGCAGCCAAGGGGACAGGGGGCAAGGCTACACCTTC.